The 2 T cell receptor beta chains below come from one sample, sequenced in a study of blood T cell repertoires in COVID-19. The table came from immunoSEQ multiplex PCR; TCRdb's copy has only in-frame clones and leaves some out. The sample carries some 250,000 clones, approximately 86% recorded once. The sample comprised peripheral blood. The receptors here all came from a man aged 55 to 70 who had recovered from COVID-19.

The rearrangement links TRBV2 to TRBJ2-7, with TRBD1 as a possible D gene (6 bases). The CDR3 loop spans 11 amino acids. V lost 8 bases and J 4 bases, leaving 9 bases between the germline ends. Germline V gene data show CDR1 as SNHLY and CDR2 as FYNNEI. In DNA form, the CDR3 reads TGTGCCAGCTTACAGGGTTACGAGCAGTACTTC. The encoded protein is CASLQGYEQYF.

The chain joins TRBV6-5 to TRBJ1-3, with D perhaps TRBD1 (5 bases). V lost 6 bases, J lost 3 bases, and 12 bases lay in between. The CDR3 contains 14 residues. Germline V lookup: CDR1 MNHEY, CDR2 SVGAGI. The CDR3 DNA reads TGTGCCAGCAGGCACCAGGGTTTTGGAAACACCATATATTTT. Protein sequence: CASRHQGFGNTIYF.